Below, 7 T cell receptor beta chains from the same sample are listed, as sequenced in a study of blood T cell repertoires in COVID-19 (dated by TCRdb to the early 2020s). Library preparation employed the immunoSEQ multiplex PCR assay. The table comes from immuneACCESS by way of TCRdb, which keeps in-frame sequences with V and J called. Part of the clones is missing from these tables; in studies checked, under half for an unresolved V gene and the rest for unknown reasons. Across this sample there are about 82,000 clones, with 75% to 90% seen only once. 12% of the sample is in the top ten clones. Source material: peripheral blood. The receptors originated from a woman aged 40-49 years with active or convalescent COVID-19.

The chain couples TRBV7-2 to TRBJ2-2; 7 bases align to TRBD2. V dropped 7 bases and J dropped 3; count of bases not matched to a gene: 8. CDR1 and CDR2 (germline): SGHTA, FQGNSA. This CDR3 has 15 amino acids. CDR3 sequence: CASTESGEYTGELFF. The CDR3 nucleotides are TGTGCCAGCACAGAGAGCGGGGAATACACCGGGGAGCTGTTTTTT. Full variable domain (rest looked up from reference TRBV7-2 and TRBJ2-2): GAGVSQSPSNKVTEKGKDVELRCDPISGHTALYWYRQSLGQGLEFLIYFQGNSAPDKSGLPSDRFSAERTGGSVSTLTIQRTQQEDSAVYLCASTESGEYTGELFFGEGSRLTVL.

The V gene is TRBV12-5, the J gene TRBJ2-1; 8 bases match TRBD1. Germline CDR1 is LGHNT and CDR2 is FRNRAP. V lost 2 bases, J lost 0 bases, and 18 bases stayed unmatched. There are 21 residues in the CDR3. The CDR3: CASGLPHGQGSTLSSYNEQFF. CDR3 coding DNA: TGTGCTAGTGGTTTGCCTCATGGACAGGGTAGCACGCTTAGCTCCTACAATGAGCAGTTCTTC.

This sequence joins TRBV27 and TRBJ1-2, with D possibly TRBD1 on 6 matching bases. The germline CDR1 and CDR2 sequences are MNHEY and SMNVEV (reference sequence). CDR3 length equals 13 residues. The V end lost 4 bases, the J end lost 4 bases, and 10 bases lay between the germline ends. The CDR3 bases are TGTGCCAGCAGTTACAGGGATACCTATGGCTACACCTTC. Its translation is CASSYRDTYGYTF.

The rearrangement uses TRBV20-1 and TRBJ1-1; D is ambiguous. Germline V gene sequence: CDR1 DFQATT, CDR2 SNEGSKA (reference sequence). Trimming cost V 4 bases and J 2 bases, with 5 bases left between them. The CDR3 spans 11 residues. In nucleotides, the CDR3 is TGCAGTGCTATCATTAACACTGAAGCTTTCTTT. Protein sequence: CSAIINTEAFF.

CDR3 nucleotides: TGTGCCAGCAGCTCCGACCCCAGGGGGCTGAACACTGAAGCTTTCTTT. It translates to CASSSDPRGLNTEAFF. The chain is built from TRBV7-8 and TRBJ1-1, with TRBD1 matching 8 bases. CDR1 and CDR2 (germline): SGHVS, FQNEAQ. The CDR3 loop spans 16 amino acids. After removal of 4 bases from V and 0 bases from J, the junction contained 7 bases not matched to a gene.

The chain has TRBV6-5 and TRBJ1-5, with 7 positions matching TRBD1. Losses at the gene ends were 7 bases for V and 0 bases for J; bases not matched to a gene: 6. CDR1 is MNHEY, CDR2 SVGAGI, per germline. The CDR3 loop spans 15 amino acids. The CDR3 DNA follows: TGTGCCAGCACTCGGGACAGATATAGCAATCAGCCCCAGCATTTT. Translating gives CASTRDRYSNQPQHF.

Only one count was recorded for this clone. The V call is TRBV5-1, the J call TRBJ2-7; TRBD2 might be the D (5 bases). Trimming stripped 0 bases from V and 7 bases from J, with 14 bases between. Looked up from germline, CDR1 is SGHRS and CDR2 is YFSETQ. This CDR3 is 14 amino acids long. The CDR3 region has the DNA TGCGCCAGCAGCTTGGCCAGCAGGTCGGGGGAGCAGTACTTC. The encoded protein is CASSLASRSGEQYF.